This is a list of T cell receptor beta chains from one sample in a study of neurological immune-mediated disorders. TCRdb used MiXCR to reprocess the 5' RACE reads, holding one entry per CDR3 protein. The repertoire holds about 90,000 distinct CDR3 sequences, around 14% seen once, with 5% in the top ten. Sequencing was carried out using PBMCs. The receptor set was obtained from a female donor with HTLV-1-associated myelopathy (HAM/TSP). Each CDR3 is given with its conserved first and last residue. D genes are given only for firm matches. Only part of the rows carry a size: once, few, many, or a class if the clone is expanded.

TRBJ2-1	TRBD2	many	20	TRBV20-1	TGCAGTGCTAGAGACCTGGGACTAGCGGGGGGGGAGGGGGTATACAATGAGCAGTTCTTC	CSARDLGLAGGEGVYNEQFF
TRBJ1-6	TRBD1	many	13	TRBV20-1	TGCAGTGCTCGGACAGGGAGAAATTCACCCCTCCACTTT	CSARTGRNSPLHF
TRBJ2-2	-	many	15	TRBV15	TGTGCTACCAGCAGAGAGCCCGTTAATACCGGGGAGCTGTTTTTT	CATSREPVNTGELFF
TRBJ2-2	-	many	11	TRBV29-1	TGCAGCGCCCTGGACAGCACTCGGCTGTTTTTT	CSALDSTRLFF
TRBJ2-7	TRBD1	few	14	TRBV5-1	TGCGCCAGCAGCTTGGAGACAGGGATTAGAGAGCAGTACTTC	CASSLETGIREQYF
TRBJ2-7	-	many	14	TRBV6-6	TGTGCCAGCAGTAAGAAGGGGGAGTCGGTTGAGCAGTACTTC	CASSKKGESVEQYF
TRBJ1-1	TRBD1	many	16	TRBV12-3/TRBV12-4	TGTGCCAGCAGTTTTGGACCGGGACAGATGAACACTGAAGCTTTCTTT	CASSFGPGQMNTEAFF
TRBJ1-1	TRBD1	many	12	TRBV7-9	TGTGCCAGCAGCTCCAGGGGGGCTGAAGCTTTCTTT	CASSSRGAEAFF
TRBJ1-1	-	few	13	TRBV30	TGTGCCTGGAGTGTACATGTGAACACTGAAGCTTTCTTT	CAWSVHVNTEAFF
TRBJ2-5	-	many	13	TRBV18	TGTGCCAGCTCACCGGCGAGCGGAGAGACCCAGTACTTC	CASSPASGETQYF
TRBJ2-5	TRBD2	many	15	TRBV10-2	TGCGCCAGCAGTGAGGCTAGCGGGGGGCAAGAGACCCAGTACTTC	CASSEASGGQETQYF
TRBJ2-5	TRBD2	many	14	TRBV12-3/TRBV12-4	TGTGCCAGCAGCTCTGGGGGGGACCAAGAGACCCAGTACTTC	CASSSGGDQETQYF
TRBJ1-2	-	few	12	TRBV20-1	TGCAGTGCTTGGGTGGCCAACTATGGCTACACCTTC	CSAWVANYGYTF
TRBJ1-6	TRBD1	many	15	TRBV5-1	TGCGCCAGCAGCTTGCGACAGGGCTATAATTCACCCCTCCACTTT	CASSLRQGYNSPLHF
TRBJ1-5	-	many	14	TRBV12-3/TRBV12-4	TGTGCCAGCAGTTATGACAGCTCCTATCAGCCCCAGCATTTT	CASSYDSSYQPQHF
TRBJ2-3	-	many	13	TRBV7-9	TGTGCCAGTGTAGCGGACCGCACAGATACGCAGTATTTT	CASVADRTDTQYF
TRBJ2-7	TRBD2	many	18	TRBV10-3	TGTGCCATCAGCGAGCCCCTAAAGACTAGCGGGGCCCACTACGAGCAGTACTTC	CAISEPLKTSGAHYEQYF
TRBJ2-1	TRBD1	-	16	TRBV12-3/TRBV12-4	TGTGCCAGCAGTATGGCCGGGACAGGGAATCACAATGAGCAGTTCTTC	CASSMAGTGNHNEQFF
TRBJ2-6	-	many	15	TRBV5-1	TGTGCCAGCAGTTTAACGGGTACTGGGGCCAACGTCCTGACTTTC	CASSLTGTGANVLTF
TRBJ2-5	-	many	13	TRBV7-2	TGTGCCAGCAGCTACCGGGACACAAAGACCCAGTACTTC	CASSYRDTKTQYF
TRBJ2-1	TRBD1	many	15	TRBV5-1	TGCGCCAGCAGCGGAGGACAGGGACTTTACAATGAGCAGTTCTTC	CASSGGQGLYNEQFF
TRBJ2-3	TRBD1	-	16	TRBV9	TGTGCCAGCAGCAGAGACGGGGACAGGGACACAGATACGCAGTATTTT	CASSRDGDRDTDTQYF
TRBJ2-2	TRBD1	-	16	TRBV5-1	TGCGCCAGCAGCTCGGGACCGGGACAGGGGACCGGGGAGCTGTTTTTT	CASSSGPGQGTGELFF
TRBJ2-3	-	many	15	TRBV7-8	TGTGCCAGCAGCTTAGCCGGCATTTACACAGATACGCAGTATTTT	CASSLAGIYTDTQYF
TRBJ1-5	-	many	12	TRBV6-2/TRBV6-3	TGTGCCAGCAGTTCGAGGGTTCAGCCCCAGCATTTT	CASSSRVQPQHF
TRBJ2-2	-	few	14	TRBV5-1	TGCGCCAGCACTGAGACACCTCAGACCGGGGAGCTGTTTTTT	CASTETPQTGELFF
TRBJ2-4	TRBD2	many	15	TRBV3-1	TGTGCCAGCAGCCTAGCGGGGGGGACTAAAAACATTCAGTACTTC	CASSLAGGTKNIQYF
TRBJ2-3	-	many	14	TRBV18	TGTGCCAGCTCATCCACCGGGCACACAGATACGCAGTATTTT	CASSSTGHTDTQYF
TRBJ2-7	-	-	12	TRBV18	TGTGCCAGCTCACCACTTAGTTACGAGCAGTACTTC	CASSPLSYEQYF
TRBJ2-1	TRBD1	many	16	TRBV5-1	TGCGCCAGCAGCTTCGGGACAGGGGGCTCCTACAATGAGCAGTTCTTC	CASSFGTGGSYNEQFF
TRBJ2-4	-	many	11	TRBV11-2	TGTGCCAGCAGCCCTGGGAACATTCAGTACTTC	CASSPGNIQYF
TRBJ2-2	-	many	15	TRBV5-5	TGTGCCAGCAGACCCTTAATGGGACGGGACGGGGAGCTGTTTTTT	CASRPLMGRDGELFF
TRBJ2-4	-	many	15	TRBV3-1	TGTGCCAGCAGCCAAGATCTACTCCCAAGTGGCATTCAGTACTTC	CASSQDLLPSGIQYF
TRBJ2-1	TRBD2	many	13	TRBV28	TGTGCCAGCAGTAACATCCTAGCGGGGCAACGGTTCTTC	CASSNILAGQRFF
TRBJ2-2	-	many	15	TRBV27	TGTGCCAGCAGTTTAACCCCTGAGAGCACCGGGGAGCTGTTTTTT	CASSLTPESTGELFF
TRBJ2-3	TRBD2	few	19	TRBV4-1	TGCGCCAGCAGGGCTGAGGCCGGGACTAGCGGGTCCCGCACAGATACGCAGTATTTT	CASRAEAGTSGSRTDTQYF
TRBJ2-7	-	many	14	TRBV4-3	TGCGCCAGCAGCCAAGCTCTCCCCACCTACGAGCAGTACTTC	CASSQALPTYEQYF
TRBJ2-3	-	many	15	TRBV10-3	TGTGCCATCAGTGAAGGGGGTACTAGCACAGATACGCAGTATTTT	CAISEGGTSTDTQYF
TRBJ2-7	-	many	13	TRBV4-1	TGCGCCAGCAGCAACGGGGCCGCCTACGAGCAGTACTTC	CASSNGAAYEQYF
TRBJ1-5	-	many	15	TRBV4-1	TGCGCCAGCAGCCAAGATTTTTTACGTCTACAGCCCCAGCATTTT	CASSQDFLRLQPQHF
TRBJ2-5	-	many	11	TRBV20-1	TGCAGTGCTAGACGGCCAGAGACCCAGTACTTC	CSARRPETQYF